These T cell receptor beta chains were read from a single sample in a study of radiation and T cells in renal cell carcinoma. Libraries were prepared by immunoSEQ multiplex PCR; TCRdb keeps only in-frame clonotypes and omits some of them. The sample contains about 74,000 clones, roughly nine tenths of which appear only once. Sequences were derived from blood, sampled from a patient whose treatment included radiotherapy and nephrectomy. These receptors were collected from a woman aged 70-85 years with renal cell carcinoma. Both conserved end residues are part of each CDR3. Fields, in order: D gene, clone size, J gene, V gene, CDR3 DNA, CDR3 protein. D genes are given only for firm matches. Clone sizes are given selectively: once, few, many, or a class where the clone is expanded.

- | - | TRBJ2-1 | TRBV19 | TGTGCCAGTAGTATCTGGCGGGGGCAGGCCTACAATGAGCAGTTCTTC | CASSIWRGQAYNEQFF
- | - | TRBJ1-5 | TRBV5-6 | TGTGCCAGCAGCTTGGGTGGGGACGGTTATCAGCCCCAGCATTTT | CASSLGGDGYQPQHF
TRBD2 | once | TRBJ2-3 | TRBV7-9 | TGTGCCAGCAGCTTCCGGGGGGCAGATACGCAGTATTTT | CASSFRGADTQYF
TRBD1 | - | TRBJ2-6 | TRBV9 | TGTGCCAGCAGCGATTTCCGGGACAGGGGAGTTTCTGGGGCCAACGTCCTGACTTTC | CASSDFRDRGVSGANVLTF
- | once | TRBJ1-2 | TRBV7-2 | TGTGCCAGCAGTCTTAATCCTATGGGCTACACCTTC | CASSLNPMGYTF
- | once | TRBJ2-7 | TRBV20-1 | TGCAGTGCTAGAGATGTTCCCCAGCAGTACTTC | CSARDVPQQYF
- | - | TRBJ2-5 | TRBV4-3 | TGCGCCAGCAGCCAAGATACTACTAGCCGAGAGACCCAGTACTTC | CASSQDTTSRETQYF
TRBD2 | few | TRBJ2-3 | TRBV7-2 | TGTGCCAGCAGCCCCCGAGGCGGCGGGGGGGCGGGTACGCAGTATTTT | CASSPRGGGGAGTQYF
- | - | TRBJ2-6 | TRBV27 | TGTGCCAGCAGTTTATCGGCAGGGATGGGTGGGGCCAACGTCCTGACTTTC | CASSLSAGMGGANVLTF
TRBD1 | - | TRBJ2-3 | TRBV19 | TGTGCCACCAAGACAGGGGGAACAGATACGCAGTATTTT | CATKTGGTDTQYF
- | once | TRBJ2-2 | TRBV10-3 | TGTGCCTCTCGGGGAGGAGGCGACGGCGGGGAGCTGTTTTTT | CASRGGGDGGELFF
TRBD2 | - | TRBJ2-3 | TRBV4-2 | TGTGCCAGCAGCCAAGACGGGACTAGCGGAACTACAGATACGCAGTATTTT | CASSQDGTSGTTDTQYF
- | - | TRBJ1-6 | TRBV5-8 | TGTGCCAGCAGCTCCTCAGGATTAAATTCACCCCTCCACTTT | CASSSSGLNSPLHF
- | - | TRBJ1-2 | TRBV5-6 | TGTGCCAGCAGCTTCGGCTCGGGAGAAGGCTACACCTTC | CASSFGSGEGYTF
- | - | TRBJ2-5 | TRBV27 | TGTGCCAGCAGAACAGGGTCAAGACAGACCCAGTACTTC | CASRTGSRQTQYF
TRBD1 | - | TRBJ1-5 | TRBV19 | TGTGCCAGTAGTTCCCGACAGGGGGCGGCCTATCAGCCCCAGCATTTT | CASSSRQGAAYQPQHF
- | - | TRBJ2-7 | TRBV5-6 | TGTGCCAGCAGCTTGTTCCCCTACGAGCAGTACTTC | CASSLFPYEQYF
- | - | TRBJ1-4 | TRBV6-1 | TGTGCCAGCAGGCCGCGGGACAAGAATGAAAAACTGTTTTTT | CASRPRDKNEKLFF
- | - | TRBJ1-1 | TRBV2 | TGTGCCAGCAGTGAAGGGGGGGCCAATGAAGCTTTCTTT | CASSEGGANEAFF
- | - | TRBJ2-7 | TRBV5-5 | TGTGCCAGCAGCTTGGCGGTGGGCGGAGTGAGGGAGCAGTACTTC | CASSLAVGGVREQYF
TRBD1 | - | TRBJ2-5 | TRBV6-5 | TGTGCCAGCAGTTCCTGGACAGGGGGCGGAGAGACCCAGTACTTC | CASSSWTGGGETQYF
TRBD1 | once | TRBJ2-3 | TRBV5-1 | TGCGCCAGCAGCTTGCGGCAAAGCCCGGCAAACCGGGACAGGGGGCGTAACACAGATACGCAGTATTTT | CASSLRQSPANRDRGRNTDTQYF
TRBD1 | - | TRBJ1-2 | TRBV7-9 | TGTGCCAGCAGCCAAGGACAGGTTAAGGTCGATGGCTACACCTTC | CASSQGQVKVDGYTF
TRBD1 | - | TRBJ2-7 | TRBV6-6 | TGTGCCAGCAGCGGACAGGCCTACGAGCAGTACTTC | CASSGQAYEQYF
TRBD1 | - | TRBJ1-1 | TRBV4-2 | TGTGCCAGCAGCCAGGACCACGACAGGGGGAACACTGAAGCTTTCTTT | CASSQDHDRGNTEAFF
- | - | TRBJ2-1 | TRBV11-3 | TGTGCCAGCAGTCAGGACTCCTACAATGAGCAGTTCTTC | CASSQDSYNEQFF
- | - | TRBJ2-7 | TRBV5-4 | TGTGCCAGCAGCTTGGCGGGTGTTGGAGGCTACGAGCAGTACTTC | CASSLAGVGGYEQYF
- | - | TRBJ2-5 | TRBV11-2 | TGTGCCAGCAGCTTAGAAGCAGGGTTAAGAGAGACCCAGTACTTC | CASSLEAGLRETQYF
- | - | TRBJ2-2 | TRBV4-3 | TGCGCCAGCAGCCAAGTCGCCAGGGGTGCCGGGGAGCTGTTTTTT | CASSQVARGAGELFF
- | - | TRBJ1-1 | TRBV5-1 | TGCGCCAGCAGCTCGGCAGGGACCATGAACACTGAAGCTTTCTTT | CASSSAGTMNTEAFF
- | - | TRBJ1-2 | TRBV5-4 | TGTGCCAGCAGCTTGCCAGGGGTGGCATGGGGCTACACCTTC | CASSLPGVAWGYTF
- | - | TRBJ2-5 | TRBV5-1 | TGCGCCAGCAGCTTAACCATTGAGACCCAGTACTTC | CASSLTIETQYF
TRBD2 | - | TRBJ2-5 | TRBV7-2 | TGTGCCAGCAGCGGACTAGCGGGGGGGGCCCATGAGCAGTACTTC | CASSGLAGGAHEQYF
TRBD2 | - | TRBJ2-7 | TRBV5-6 | TGTGCCAGCAGCGGAAGACTAGCTGCCTACGAGCAGTACTTC | CASSGRLAAYEQYF
- | - | TRBJ1-1 | TRBV11-2 | TGTGCCAGCACCCGTAATTCGTGGGAAGCTTTCTTT | CASTRNSWEAFF
- | - | TRBJ2-1 | TRBV30 | TGTGCCTGGAGTCTTTCGGGACTGATCTACAATGAGCAGTTCTTC | CAWSLSGLIYNEQFF
- | - | TRBJ1-2 | TRBV14 | TGTGCCAGCAGCCAAGATGGAGGGGTCTACAGTGGCTACACCTTC | CASSQDGGVYSGYTF
TRBD1 | - | TRBJ1-1 | TRBV5-5 | TGTGCCAGCAGTCCCGGGACAGGGGTCGCTGAAGCTTTCTTT | CASSPGTGVAEAFF
TRBD2 | - | TRBJ2-7 | TRBV30 | TGTGCCTGGAGTTGGACTAGCGGGGCAAACGAGCAGTACTTC | CAWSWTSGANEQYF
- | - | TRBJ2-7 | TRBV11-2 | TGTGCCAGCAGCTTAGATCCTCGGGGGGAGCAGTACTTC | CASSLDPRGEQYF
- | - | TRBJ2-3 | TRBV2 | TGTGCCGGTGGTCGTGGGGGCCTTGCAGATACGCAGTATTTT | CAGGRGGLADTQYF
- | - | TRBJ1-3 | TRBV20-1 | TGCAGTGCTAGAGCTGGAAACACCATATATTTT | CSARAGNTIYF
- | - | TRBJ1-1 | TRBV14 | TGTGCCAGCAGCCAAGCCCGGGCCACTGAAGCTTTCTTT | CASSQARATEAFF
TRBD1 | once | TRBJ1-1 | TRBV10-1 | TGCGCCAGTGTAATATCAGGGGGCAGGGAAACTGAAGCTTTCTTT | CASVISGGRETEAFF
- | - | TRBJ1-2 | TRBV5-1 | TGCGCCAGCAGCCTCCAACCTTATGGCTACACCTTC | CASSLQPYGYTF
- | - | TRBJ2-1 | TRBV9 | TGTGCCAGCAGCGGAGGGACAATCAATGAGCAGTTCTTC | CASSGGTINEQFF
- | - | TRBJ2-2 | TRBV30 | TGTGCCTGGAAGATGAAGCTATCGAACACCGGGGAGCTGTTTTTT | CAWKMKLSNTGELFF
- | once | TRBJ1-6 | TRBV5-1 | TGCGCCAGCAGCTCAAATCCGTCCTATAATTCACCCCTCCACTTT | CASSSNPSYNSPLHF
- | - | TRBJ2-2 | TRBV19 | TGTGCCAGTAGTACGACGGGGGGCGGCACCGGGGAGCTGTTTTTT | CASSTTGGGTGELFF
- | - | TRBJ1-3 | TRBV5-3 | TGTGCCAGAAGCTTGGTAGTAGGACTCTCTGGAAACACCATATATTTT | CARSLVVGLSGNTIYF
- | - | TRBJ1-2 | TRBV18 | TGTGCCAGCTCACCACAGGACAACTATGGCTACACCTTC | CASSPQDNYGYTF